The T cell receptor beta chain under discussion was sequenced for a study of human versus mouse CDR3 diversity and MHC coevolution. Sequencing was performed with immunoSEQ multiplex PCR; in TCRdb, only in-frame clones are kept and a portion is missing. The data show about 77,000 clones, 92% seen once. The trim removed 4 bases at V and 8 bases at J, leaving 22 bases unmatched. Germline V gene lookup returns CDR1 LNHNV and CDR2 YYDKDF (reference sequence). The CDR3 is made up of 19 amino acids. Sequencing used naive CD4+ T cells from blood. Subset here: CD45RO-negative CD62L-positive naive CD4 T cells. This clonotype was sampled from a person between 25 and 70 years old in good health. The rearrangement links TRBV15 to TRBJ1-2, with 10 bases lining up with TRBD1. The CDR3 sequence: CATSTSPTSRTGGFNGYTF. CDR3 nucleotides: TGTGCCACCAGCACAAGCCCAACGTCCCGGACAGGGGGGTTTAACGGCTACACCTTC.